This TCR beta chain originates from a study of response to subunit inactivated influenza vaccine. CDR1 and CDR2 from the germline V gene are SGDLS and YYNGEE. V lost 0 bases and J 7 bases, leaving 16 bases between the germline ends. This CDR3 has 15 amino acids. General observations from the study: The authors suggested that every seasonal influenza vaccination recruits few new T cells.

Via MiXCR, TCRdb re-called the RT-PCR reads, giving one row per CDR3 protein. The table records about 700,000 distinct CDR3 sequences, around 13% of them present only once. This clonotype was counted a few times. The target antigen is unknown. The sequence came from a man in his forties or fifties who received an inactivated influenza vaccine. The chain couples TRBV9 to TRBJ1-2; D possibly corresponds to TRBD1 (5 bases). The sample consisted of PBMCs from blood, taken less than 15 days before vaccination. The CDR3 bases are TGTGCCAGCAGCGTAGTTCTGGGGCTGATTTCTGGCTACACCTTC. It translates to CASSVVLGLISGYTF.